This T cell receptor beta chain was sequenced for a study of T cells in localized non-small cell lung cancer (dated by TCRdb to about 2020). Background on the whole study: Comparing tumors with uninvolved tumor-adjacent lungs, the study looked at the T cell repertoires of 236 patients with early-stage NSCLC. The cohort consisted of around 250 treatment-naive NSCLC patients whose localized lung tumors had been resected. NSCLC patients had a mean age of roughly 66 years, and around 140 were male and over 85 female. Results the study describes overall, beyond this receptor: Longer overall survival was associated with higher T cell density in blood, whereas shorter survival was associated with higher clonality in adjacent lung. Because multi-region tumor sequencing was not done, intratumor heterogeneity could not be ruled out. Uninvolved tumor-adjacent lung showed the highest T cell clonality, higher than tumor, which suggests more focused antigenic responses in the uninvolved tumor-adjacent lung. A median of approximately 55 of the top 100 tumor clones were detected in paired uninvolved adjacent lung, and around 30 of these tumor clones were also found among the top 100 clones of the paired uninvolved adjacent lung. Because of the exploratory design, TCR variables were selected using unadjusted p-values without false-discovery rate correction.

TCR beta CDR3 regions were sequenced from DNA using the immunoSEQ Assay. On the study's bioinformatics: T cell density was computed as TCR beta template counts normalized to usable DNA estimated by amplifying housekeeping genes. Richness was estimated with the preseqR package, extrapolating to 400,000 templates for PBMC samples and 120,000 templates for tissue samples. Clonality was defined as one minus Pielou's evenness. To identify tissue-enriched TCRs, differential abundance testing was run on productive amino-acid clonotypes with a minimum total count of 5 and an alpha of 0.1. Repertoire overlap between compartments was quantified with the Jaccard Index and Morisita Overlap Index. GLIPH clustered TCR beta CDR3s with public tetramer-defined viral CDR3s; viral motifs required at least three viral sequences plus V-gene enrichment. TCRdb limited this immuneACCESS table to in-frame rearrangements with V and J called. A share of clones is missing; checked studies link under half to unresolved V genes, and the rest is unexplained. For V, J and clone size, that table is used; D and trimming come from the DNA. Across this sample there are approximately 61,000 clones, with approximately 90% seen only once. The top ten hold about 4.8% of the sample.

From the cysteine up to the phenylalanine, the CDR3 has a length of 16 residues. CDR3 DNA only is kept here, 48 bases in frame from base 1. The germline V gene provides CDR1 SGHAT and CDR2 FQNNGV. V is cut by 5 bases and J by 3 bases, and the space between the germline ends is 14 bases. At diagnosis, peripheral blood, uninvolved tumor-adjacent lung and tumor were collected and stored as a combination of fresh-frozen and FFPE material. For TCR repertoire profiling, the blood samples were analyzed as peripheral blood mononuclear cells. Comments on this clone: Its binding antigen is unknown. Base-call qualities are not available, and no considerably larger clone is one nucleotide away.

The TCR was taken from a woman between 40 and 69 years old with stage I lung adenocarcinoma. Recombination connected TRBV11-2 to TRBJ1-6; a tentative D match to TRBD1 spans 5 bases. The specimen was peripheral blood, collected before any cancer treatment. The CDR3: CASSLRGAFYNSPLHF. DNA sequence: TGTGCCAGCAGCCTGCGAGGGGCCTTCTATAATTCACCCCTCCACTTT. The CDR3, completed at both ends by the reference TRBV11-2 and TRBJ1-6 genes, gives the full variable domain EAGVAQSPRYKIIEKRQSVAFWCNPISGHATLYWYQQILGQGPKLLIQFQNNGVVDDSQLPKDRFSAERLKGVDSTLKIQPAKLEDSAVYLCASSLRGAFYNSPLHFGNGTRLTVT.